These T cell receptor beta chains were read from a single sample in a study of OX40 agonist ivuxolimab in advanced cancers. Data came from immunoSEQ multiplex PCR; TCRdb stores just in-frame clones and leaves some out. This table holds around 64,000 clones, around 85% found once. The sample was CD4+ or CD8+ T cells sorted from blood, taken in a trial of the OX40 agonist ivuxolimab. The source is an adult with an advanced solid tumor such as melanoma, head and neck, liver or kidney cancer. Both conserved end residues are part of each CDR3. Each record gives: J gene, clone size, D gene, V gene, CDR3 DNA, CDR3 protein. The D gene is left open where the match is weak. A row's size may be missing; if present it is once, few, many or a size class.

J: TRBJ1-5
size: NA
D: NA
V: TRBV7-9
DNA: TGTGCCAGCAGCTTCGGAGGGGCCCTACAGCCCCAGCATTTT
CDR3: CASSFGGALQPQHF

J: TRBJ2-2
size: NA
D: TRBD1
V: TRBV30
DNA: TGTGCCTGGAGGGGACAGGGGGACACCGGGGAGCTGTTTTTT
CDR3: CAWRGQGDTGELFF

J: TRBJ2-1
size: NA
D: TRBD1
V: TRBV6-6
DNA: TGTGCCAGCAGTTACCTGACAGGGGTTTACAATGAGCAGTTCTTC
CDR3: CASSYLTGVYNEQFF

J: TRBJ2-2
size: NA
D: TRBD1
V: TRBV10-3
DNA: TGTGCCATCAAGGGACAGGGGACCGGGGAGCTGTTTTTT
CDR3: CAIKGQGTGELFF

J: TRBJ2-1
size: NA
D: NA
V: TRBV7-9
DNA: TGTGCCAGCAGCTTAATTGGGTCCTACAATGAGCAGTTCTTC
CDR3: CASSLIGSYNEQFF

J: TRBJ1-2
size: NA
D: NA
V: TRBV9
DNA: TGTGCCAGCAGCGTAAATGCAGGGAGCGGCTACACCTTC
CDR3: CASSVNAGSGYTF

J: TRBJ1-5
size: NA
D: NA
V: TRBV6-5
DNA: TGTGCCAGCAGTTACTCTAGGAATAGCAATCAGCCCCAGCATTTT
CDR3: CASSYSRNSNQPQHF

J: TRBJ2-1
size: NA
D: NA
V: TRBV6-5
DNA: TGTGCCAGCAGTGACCCCTTAAGCCATGAGCAGTTCTTC
CDR3: CASSDPLSHEQFF

J: TRBJ1-4
size: NA
D: NA
V: TRBV19
DNA: TGTGCCAGTAGTATAGATCGACATTCAACTAATGAAAAACTGTTTTTT
CDR3: CASSIDRHSTNEKLFF

J: TRBJ1-1
size: NA
D: TRBD1
V: TRBV18
DNA: TGTGCCAGCTCACCCATACAGGGGGTAGGCACTGAAGCTTTCTTT
CDR3: CASSPIQGVGTEAFF

J: TRBJ2-6
size: NA
D: TRBD1
V: TRBV4-1
DNA: TGCGCCAGCAGCCAAGATCGAATGCGGGGACAGGTTCTCTCTGGGGCCAACGTCCTGACTTTC
CDR3: CASSQDRMRGQVLSGANVLTF

J: TRBJ1-1
size: NA
D: TRBD1
V: TRBV19
DNA: TGTGCCAGTAGCCACCAACCGGGACAGGGATCTTTCTTT
CDR3: CASSHQPGQGSFF

J: TRBJ1-5
size: NA
D: NA
V: TRBV19
DNA: TGTGCCAGTAGTATCGTGGAAAGTCAGCCCCAGCATTTT
CDR3: CASSIVESQPQHF

J: TRBJ1-5
size: NA
D: NA
V: TRBV19
DNA: TGTGCCAGTAGTAGAGGGCCCTATGGCAATCAGCCCCAGCATTTT
CDR3: CASSRGPYGNQPQHF

J: TRBJ2-7
size: NA
D: NA
V: TRBV29-1
DNA: TGCAGCGGGGGTACCGCCTACGAGCAGTACTTC
CDR3: CSGGTAYEQYF

J: TRBJ1-1
size: NA
D: NA
V: TRBV5-1
DNA: TGCGCCAGCAGCTTGGCCACAGGGAGAAACACTGAAGCTTTCTTT
CDR3: CASSLATGRNTEAFF

J: TRBJ1-3
size: NA
D: NA
V: TRBV6-5
DNA: TGTGCCAGCAGACCACCGGGGGGAAACACCATATATTTT
CDR3: CASRPPGGNTIYF

J: TRBJ2-2
size: NA
D: TRBD2
V: TRBV5-1
DNA: TGCGCCAGCAGCTGGGGTAGCGGGAGATACACCGGGGAGCTGTTTTTT
CDR3: CASSWGSGRYTGELFF

J: TRBJ1-1
size: once
D: NA
V: TRBV6-6
DNA: TGTGCCAGCAGTTACTTCCAGGGGACTGAAGCTTTCTTT
CDR3: CASSYFQGTEAFF

J: TRBJ1-3
size: NA
D: NA
V: TRBV19
DNA: TGTGCCAGCGGGAGCGAGGGGGTCGCCGGAAACACCATATATTTT
CDR3: CASGSEGVAGNTIYF

J: TRBJ1-3
size: NA
D: NA
V: TRBV5-4
DNA: TGTGCCAGCAGCTTGGCCACAGGGAACACCATATATTTT
CDR3: CASSLATGNTIYF

J: TRBJ2-7
size: NA
D: TRBD2
V: TRBV25-1
DNA: TGTGCCAGCAGTGAAGAAGGTACTAGCGGGAAATACGAGCAGTACTTC
CDR3: CASSEEGTSGKYEQYF

J: TRBJ2-2
size: NA
D: NA
V: TRBV7-8
DNA: TGTGCCAGCAGCTTAGAAGGGGCCGGGGAGCTGTTTTTT
CDR3: CASSLEGAGELFF

J: TRBJ1-3
size: NA
D: TRBD1
V: TRBV30
DNA: TGTGCCTGGTTCCGACAGGGGAGGAGAGACACCATATATTTT
CDR3: CAWFRQGRRDTIYF

J: TRBJ1-1
size: NA
D: NA
V: TRBV13
DNA: TGTGCCAGCAGCTTCCGTAGGGACACTGAAGCTTTCTTT
CDR3: CASSFRRDTEAFF

J: TRBJ2-5
size: NA
D: NA
V: TRBV11-2
DNA: TGTGCCAGCAGCAGGGGGGGCGGGAGAGGGGAGACCCAGTACTTC
CDR3: CASSRGGGRGETQYF

J: TRBJ1-5
size: NA
D: NA
V: TRBV19
DNA: TGTGCCAGTAGTATGACGGGAAGCAATCAGCCCCAGCATTTT
CDR3: CASSMTGSNQPQHF